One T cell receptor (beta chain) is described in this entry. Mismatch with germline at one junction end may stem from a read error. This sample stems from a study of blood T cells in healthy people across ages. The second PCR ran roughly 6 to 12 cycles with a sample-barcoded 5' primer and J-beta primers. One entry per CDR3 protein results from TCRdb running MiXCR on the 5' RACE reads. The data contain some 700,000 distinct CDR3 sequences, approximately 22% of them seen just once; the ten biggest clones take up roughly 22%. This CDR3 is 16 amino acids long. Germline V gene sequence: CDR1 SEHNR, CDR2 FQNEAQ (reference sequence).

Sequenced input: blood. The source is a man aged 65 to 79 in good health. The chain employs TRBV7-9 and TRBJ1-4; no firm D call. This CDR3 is CASSLVAGATNEKLSF. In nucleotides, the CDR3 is TGTGCCAGCAGCTTAGTGGCGGGTGCAACTAATGAAAAACTGTCTTTT. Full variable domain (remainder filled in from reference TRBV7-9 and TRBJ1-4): DTGVSQNPRHKITKRGQNVTFRCDPISEHNRLYWYRQTLGQGPEFLTYFQNEAQLEKSRLLSDRFSAERPKGSFSTLEIQRTEQGDSAMYLCASSLVAGATNEKLSFGSGTQLSVL.